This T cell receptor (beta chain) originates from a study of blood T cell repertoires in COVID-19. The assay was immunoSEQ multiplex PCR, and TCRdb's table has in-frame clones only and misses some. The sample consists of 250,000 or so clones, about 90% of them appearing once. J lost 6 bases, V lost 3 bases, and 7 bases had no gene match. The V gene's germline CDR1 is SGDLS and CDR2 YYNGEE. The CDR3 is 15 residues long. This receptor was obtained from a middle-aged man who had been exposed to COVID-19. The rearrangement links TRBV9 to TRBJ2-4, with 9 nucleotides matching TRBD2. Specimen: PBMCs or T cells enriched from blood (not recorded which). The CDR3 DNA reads TGTGCCAGCAGCGGAAGTAGCGGGGGCGGAAACATTCAGTACTTC. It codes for CASSGSSGGGNIQYF.